This TCR beta chain was recovered during a study of technical replicates of blood from several donors (dated by TCRdb to 2015 to 2018). A distance of 11 bases separates the germline ends of V and J, which lose 0 bases and 4 bases respectively. The germline V gene yields MRHNA for CDR1 and SNTAGT for CDR2. Inclusive of the bounding cysteine and phenylalanine, the CDR3 is 15 residues long. The CDR3 DNA has 45 bases and is translated from base 1. Points on this clone: Its antigen has not been determined. No much larger clone is present one base from it, and per-base qualities are unavailable.

Library preparation was by the immunoSEQ multiplex PCR assay. TCRdb took this table from immuneACCESS and kept in-frame rearrangements with V and J called. Such tables lack part of the clones; where checked against another copy, unresolved V genes explain under half of the gap, and the rest is unexplained. For this sample the table gives approximately 100,000 clones, of which over 90% were detected only once. Jointly, the top ten make up 0.21% of the sample. This receptor was taken from a human donor in good health. The chain uses TRBV6-4 and TRBJ2-3; the D gene is unclear. Specimen: T cells isolated from PBMCs. For the CDR3, the sequence is CASSDSSVGSDTQYF. In nucleotide form, the sequence is TGTGCCAGCAGTGACTCAAGCGTTGGCTCAGATACGCAGTATTTT.